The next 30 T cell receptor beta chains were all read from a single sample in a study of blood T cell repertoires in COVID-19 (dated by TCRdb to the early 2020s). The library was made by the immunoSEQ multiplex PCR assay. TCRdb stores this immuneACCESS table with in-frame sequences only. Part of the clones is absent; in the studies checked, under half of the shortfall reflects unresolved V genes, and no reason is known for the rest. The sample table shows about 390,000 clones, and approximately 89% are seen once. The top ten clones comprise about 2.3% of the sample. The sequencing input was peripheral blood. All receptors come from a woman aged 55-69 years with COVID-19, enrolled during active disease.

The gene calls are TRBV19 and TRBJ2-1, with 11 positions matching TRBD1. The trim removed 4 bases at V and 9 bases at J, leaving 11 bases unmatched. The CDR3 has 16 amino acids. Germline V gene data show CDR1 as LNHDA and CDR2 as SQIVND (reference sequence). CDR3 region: CASSSIGTGGRGEQFF. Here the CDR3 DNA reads TGTGCCAGTAGTAGCATTGGGACAGGGGGTCGGGGTGAGCAGTTCTTC.

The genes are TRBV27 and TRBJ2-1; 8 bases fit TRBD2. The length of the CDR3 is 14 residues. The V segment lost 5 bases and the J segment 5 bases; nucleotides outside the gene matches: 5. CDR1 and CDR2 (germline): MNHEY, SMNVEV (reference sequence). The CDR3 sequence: CASSRAGVHNEQFF. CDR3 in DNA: TGTGCCAGCAGTCGAGCGGGGGTACACAATGAGCAGTTCTTC.

The CDR3 sequence: CASSIAAPPSGGARELFF. The CDR3 bases are TGTGCCAGTAGTATAGCCGCCCCCCCTAGCGGGGGGGCCCGGGAGCTGTTTTTT. The chain employs TRBV19 and TRBJ2-2; 12 bases match TRBD2. V lost 1 base to trimming and J lost 9 bases; unmatched junction nucleotides: 12. The CDR3 length is 18 residues. Germline V gene sequence: CDR1 LNHDA, CDR2 SQIVND (reference sequence).

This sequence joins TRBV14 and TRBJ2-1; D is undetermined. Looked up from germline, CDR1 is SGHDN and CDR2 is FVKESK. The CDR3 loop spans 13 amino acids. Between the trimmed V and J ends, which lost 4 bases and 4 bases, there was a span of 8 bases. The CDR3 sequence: CASSLARYNEQFF. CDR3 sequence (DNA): TGTGCCAGCAGCCTCGCGCGTTACAATGAGCAGTTCTTC.

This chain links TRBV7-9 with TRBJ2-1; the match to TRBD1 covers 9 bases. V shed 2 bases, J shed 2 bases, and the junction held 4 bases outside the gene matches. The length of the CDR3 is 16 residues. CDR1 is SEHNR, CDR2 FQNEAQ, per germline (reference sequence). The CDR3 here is CASSLWGQGAYNEQFF. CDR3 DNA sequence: TGTGCCAGCAGCTTATGGGGACAGGGTGCCTACAATGAGCAGTTCTTC.

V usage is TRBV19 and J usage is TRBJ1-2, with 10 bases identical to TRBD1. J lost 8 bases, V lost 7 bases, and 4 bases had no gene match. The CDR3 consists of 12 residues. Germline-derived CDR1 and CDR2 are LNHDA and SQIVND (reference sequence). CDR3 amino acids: CASMDRGIGYTF. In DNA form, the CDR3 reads TGTGCCAGTATGGACAGGGGGATAGGCTACACCTTC.

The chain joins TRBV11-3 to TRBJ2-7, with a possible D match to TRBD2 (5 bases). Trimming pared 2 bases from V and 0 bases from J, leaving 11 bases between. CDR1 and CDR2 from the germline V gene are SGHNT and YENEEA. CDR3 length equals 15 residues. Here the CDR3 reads CASSLRSGSSYEQYF. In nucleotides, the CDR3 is TGTGCCAGCAGCTTACGCTCTGGGAGCTCCTACGAGCAGTACTTC.

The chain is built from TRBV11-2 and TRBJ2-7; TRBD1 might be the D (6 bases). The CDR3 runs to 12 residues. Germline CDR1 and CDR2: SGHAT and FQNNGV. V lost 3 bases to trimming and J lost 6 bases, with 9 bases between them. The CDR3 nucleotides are TGTGCCAGCAGCTTCTCAGGGGTCGAGCAGTACTTC. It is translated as CASSFSGVEQYF.

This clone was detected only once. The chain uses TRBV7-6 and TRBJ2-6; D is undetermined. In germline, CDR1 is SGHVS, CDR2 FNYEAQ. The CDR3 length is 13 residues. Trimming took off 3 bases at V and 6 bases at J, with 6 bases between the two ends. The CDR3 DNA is TGTGCCAGCAGCTTTGGCCCGGCCAACGTCCTGACTTTC. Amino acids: CASSFGPANVLTF. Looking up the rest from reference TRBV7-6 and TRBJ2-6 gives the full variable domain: GAGVSQSPRYKVTKRGQDVALRCDPISGHVSLYWYRQALGQGPEFLTYFNYEAQQDKSGLPNDRFSAERPEGSISTLTIQRTEQRDSAMYRCASSFGPANVLTFGAGSRLTVL.

CDR3 nucleotide sequence: TGTGCCAGCAGTTCCGGGGAGGCCGCAACTAATGAAAAACTGTTTTTT. Protein sequence: CASSSGEAATNEKLFF. The rearrangement links TRBV28 to TRBJ1-4; D call uncertain. This CDR3 is built from 16 residues. Looked up from germline, CDR1 is MDHEN and CDR2 is SYDVKM. Trimming removed 4 bases at V and 0 bases at J, with 12 bases between.

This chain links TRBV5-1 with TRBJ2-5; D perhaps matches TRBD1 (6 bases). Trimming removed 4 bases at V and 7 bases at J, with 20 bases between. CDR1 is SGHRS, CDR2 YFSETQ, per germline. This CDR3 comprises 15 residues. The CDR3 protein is CASSDLQGRDGTQYF. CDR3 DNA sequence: TGCGCCAGCAGCGACTTACAGGGACGGGACGGGACCCAGTACTTC. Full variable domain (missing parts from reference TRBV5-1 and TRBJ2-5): KAGVTQTPRYLIKTRGQQVTLSCSPISGHRSVSWYQQTPGQGLQFLFEYFSETQRNKGNFPGRFSGRQFSNSRSEMNVSTLELGDSALYLCASSDLQGRDGTQYFGPGTRLLVL.

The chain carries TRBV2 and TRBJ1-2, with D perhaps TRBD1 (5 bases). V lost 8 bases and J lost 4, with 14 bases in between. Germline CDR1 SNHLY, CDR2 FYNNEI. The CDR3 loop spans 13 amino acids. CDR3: CASHIGTFYGYTF. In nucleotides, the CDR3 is TGTGCCAGCCACATAGGGACTTTCTATGGCTACACCTTC.

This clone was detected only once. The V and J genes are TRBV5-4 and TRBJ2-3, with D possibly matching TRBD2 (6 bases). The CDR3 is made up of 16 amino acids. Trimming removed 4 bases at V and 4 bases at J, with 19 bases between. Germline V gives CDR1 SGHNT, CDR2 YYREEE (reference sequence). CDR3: CASSQFSGGVADTQYF. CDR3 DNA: TGTGCCAGCAGCCAATTCTCGGGCGGGGTGGCAGATACGCAGTATTTT.

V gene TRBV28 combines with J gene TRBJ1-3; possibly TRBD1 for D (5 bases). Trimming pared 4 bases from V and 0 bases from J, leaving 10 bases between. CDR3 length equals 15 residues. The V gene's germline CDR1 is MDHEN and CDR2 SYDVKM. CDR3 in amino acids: CASSSVQASGNTIYF. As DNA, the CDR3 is TGTGCCAGCAGTTCCGTACAGGCCTCTGGAAACACCATATATTTT. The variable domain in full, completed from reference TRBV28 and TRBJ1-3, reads DVKVTQSSRYLVKRTGEKVFLECVQDMDHENMFWYRQDPGLGLRLIYFSYDVKMKEKGDIPEGYSVSREKKERFSLILESASTNQTSMYLCASSSVQASGNTIYFGEGSWLTVV.

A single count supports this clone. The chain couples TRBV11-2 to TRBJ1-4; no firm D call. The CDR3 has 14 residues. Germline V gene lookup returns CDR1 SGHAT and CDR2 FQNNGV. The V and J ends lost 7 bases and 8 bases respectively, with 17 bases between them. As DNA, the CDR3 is TGTGCCAGCAAAGTCGACACCATGAGAGAAAAACTGTTTTTT. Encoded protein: CASKVDTMREKLFF.

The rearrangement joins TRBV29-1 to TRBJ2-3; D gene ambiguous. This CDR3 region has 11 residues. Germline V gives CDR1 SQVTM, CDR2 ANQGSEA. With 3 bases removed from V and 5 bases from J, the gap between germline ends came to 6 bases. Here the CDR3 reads CSVDEVDTQYF. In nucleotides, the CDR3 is TGCAGCGTTGACGAGGTAGATACGCAGTATTTT.

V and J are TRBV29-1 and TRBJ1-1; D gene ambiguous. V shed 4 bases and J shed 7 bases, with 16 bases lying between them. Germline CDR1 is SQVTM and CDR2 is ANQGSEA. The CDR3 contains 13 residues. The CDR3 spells CSVVGPFASEAFF. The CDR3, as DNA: TGCAGCGTTGTTGGGCCCTTCGCGAGTGAAGCTTTCTTT.

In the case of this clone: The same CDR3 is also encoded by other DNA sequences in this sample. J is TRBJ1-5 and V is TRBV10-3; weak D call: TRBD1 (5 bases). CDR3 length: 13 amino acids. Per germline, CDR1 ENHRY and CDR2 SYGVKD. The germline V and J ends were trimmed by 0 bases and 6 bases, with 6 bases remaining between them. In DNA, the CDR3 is TGTGCCATCAGTGAGTCGGGGGGTCAGCCCCAGCATTTT. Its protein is CAISESGGQPQHF.

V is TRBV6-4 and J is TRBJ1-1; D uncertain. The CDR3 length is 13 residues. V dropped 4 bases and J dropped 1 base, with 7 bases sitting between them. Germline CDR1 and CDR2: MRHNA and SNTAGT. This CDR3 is CASSGHQNTEAFF. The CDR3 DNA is TGTGCCAGCAGTGGACATCAGAACACTGAAGCTTTCTTT.

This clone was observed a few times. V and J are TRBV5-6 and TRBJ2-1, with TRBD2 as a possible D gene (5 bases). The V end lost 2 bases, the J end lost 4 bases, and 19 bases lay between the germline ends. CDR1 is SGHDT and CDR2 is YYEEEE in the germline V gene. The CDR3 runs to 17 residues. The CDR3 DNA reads TGTGCCAGCAGCTTTTTTAGCGCCAACACGATTTACAATGAGCAGTTCTTC. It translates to CASSFFSANTIYNEQFF.

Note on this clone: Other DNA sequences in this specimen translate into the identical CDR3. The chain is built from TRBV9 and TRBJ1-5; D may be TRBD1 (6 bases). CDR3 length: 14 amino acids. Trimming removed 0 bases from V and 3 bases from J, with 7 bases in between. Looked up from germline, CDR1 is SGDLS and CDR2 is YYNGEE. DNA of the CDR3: TGTGCCAGCAGCGTAGGGACAGACAATCAGCCCCAGCATTTT. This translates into CASSVGTDNQPQHF. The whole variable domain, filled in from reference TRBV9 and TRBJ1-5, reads DSGVTQTPKHLITATGQRVTLRCSPRSGDLSVYWYQQSLDQGLQFLIQYYNGEERAKGNILERFSAQQFPDLHSELNLSSLELGDSALYFCASSVGTDNQPQHFGDGTRLSIL.

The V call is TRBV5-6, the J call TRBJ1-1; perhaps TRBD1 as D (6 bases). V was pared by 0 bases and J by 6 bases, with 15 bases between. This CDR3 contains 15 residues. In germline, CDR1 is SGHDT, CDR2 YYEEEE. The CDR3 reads CASSLVQGKGAEAFF. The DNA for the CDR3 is TGTGCCAGCAGCTTGGTGCAGGGCAAGGGGGCTGAAGCTTTCTTT.

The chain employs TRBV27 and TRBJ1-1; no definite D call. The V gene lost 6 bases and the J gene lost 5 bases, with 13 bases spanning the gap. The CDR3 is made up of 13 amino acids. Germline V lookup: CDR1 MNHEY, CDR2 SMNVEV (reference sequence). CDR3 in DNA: TGTGCCAGCAGCCCTACTAGGTGGACTGAAGCTTTCTTT. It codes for CASSPTRWTEAFF.

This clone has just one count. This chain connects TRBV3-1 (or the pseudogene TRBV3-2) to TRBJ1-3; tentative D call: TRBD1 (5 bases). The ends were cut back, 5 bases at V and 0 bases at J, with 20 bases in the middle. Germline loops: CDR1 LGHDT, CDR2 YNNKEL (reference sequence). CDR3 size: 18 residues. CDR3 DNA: TGTGCCAGCAGCTCACACAACAGGCGGAAAACCTCTGGAAACACCATATATTTT. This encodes CASSSHNRRKTSGNTIYF.

The CDR3 DNA reads as TGTGCCAGCAGTTTAACAGGGGTGAGCTATGGCTACACCTTC. It encodes CASSLTGVSYGYTF. The chain has TRBV7-8 and TRBJ1-2; 7 nucleotides line up with TRBD1. Germline V gene sequence: CDR1 SGHVS, CDR2 FQNEAQ. The CDR3 contains 14 residues. The V gene end was trimmed by 6 bases and the J gene end by 4 bases; junction bases not matched to a gene: 8.

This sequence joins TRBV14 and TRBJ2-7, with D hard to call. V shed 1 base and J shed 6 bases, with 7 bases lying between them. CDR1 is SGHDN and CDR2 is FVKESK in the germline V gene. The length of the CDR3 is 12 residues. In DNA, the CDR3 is TGTGCCAGCAGCCAAGCCCCATCCGAGCAGTACTTC. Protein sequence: CASSQAPSEQYF.

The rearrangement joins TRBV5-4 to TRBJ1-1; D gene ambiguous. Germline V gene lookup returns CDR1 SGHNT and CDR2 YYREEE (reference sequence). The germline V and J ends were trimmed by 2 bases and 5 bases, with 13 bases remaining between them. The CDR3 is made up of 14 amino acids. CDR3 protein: CASSLNYRPTEAFF. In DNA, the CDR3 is TGTGCCAGCAGCTTAAACTATCGTCCTACTGAAGCTTTCTTT.

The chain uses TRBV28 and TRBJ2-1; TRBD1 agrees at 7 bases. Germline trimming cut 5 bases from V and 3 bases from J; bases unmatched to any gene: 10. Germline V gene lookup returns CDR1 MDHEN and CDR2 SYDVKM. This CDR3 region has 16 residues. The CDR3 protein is CASSTGTASYYNEQFF. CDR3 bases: TGTGCCAGCAGTACCGGGACAGCTTCATACTACAATGAGCAGTTCTTC.

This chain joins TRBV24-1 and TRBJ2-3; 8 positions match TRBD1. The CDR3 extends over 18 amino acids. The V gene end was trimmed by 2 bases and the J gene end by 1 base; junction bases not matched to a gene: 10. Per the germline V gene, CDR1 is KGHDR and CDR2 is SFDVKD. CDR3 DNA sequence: TGTGCCACCAGTGATTCCCGGGACAGGCGAACGGGCACAGATACGCAGTATTTT. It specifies CATSDSRDRRTGTDTQYF.

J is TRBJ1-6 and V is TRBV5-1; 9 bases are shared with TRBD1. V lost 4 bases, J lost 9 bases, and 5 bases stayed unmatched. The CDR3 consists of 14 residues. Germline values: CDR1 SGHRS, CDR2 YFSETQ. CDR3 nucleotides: TGCGCCAGCAGCAAGGGACAGGGTGGTTCACCCCTCCACTTT. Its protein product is CASSKGQGGSPLHF.